These 6 T cell receptor beta chains were sequenced from one sample in a study of T cells in tuberculosis. Cells were sorted from thawed PBMC rested overnight and stained with GMM-loaded CD1B tetramer, viability dye and anti-CD3. The CD1B tetramers carried C32 glucose monomycolate purified from Rhodococcus equi. The data were produced by immunoSEQ multiplex PCR, yet TCRdb's version contains in-frame clones alone and is incomplete. The sample carries 61,000 or so clones, approximately 81% recorded once. Sequenced input: CD1b-GMM tetramer-negative cells sorted from PBMCs. These receptors all come from an adult woman with latent tuberculosis.

V gene TRBV6-5 combines with J gene TRBJ2-7; 10 bases match TRBD2. This CDR3 region has 15 residues. After removal of 6 bases from V and 0 bases from J, the junction contained 5 bases not matched to a gene. Germline V gene lookup returns CDR1 MNHEY and CDR2 SVGAGI. CDR3 nucleotide sequence: TGTGCCAGCAGAGGGACTAGCGCCAGCTCCTACGAGCAGTACTTC. Amino acid sequence: CASRGTSASSYEQYF.

The rearrangement joins TRBV2 to TRBJ2-5, with D perhaps matching TRBD2 (6 bases). The CDR3 totals 14 residues. The V gene lost 2 bases and the J gene lost 3 bases, with 10 bases spanning the gap. Per the germline V gene, CDR1 is SNHLY and CDR2 is FYNNEI. The CDR3 region is CASSERTTEETQYF. DNA for the CDR3: TGTGCCAGCAGTGAAAGGACTACTGAAGAGACCCAGTACTTC.

This rearrangement joins TRBV19 to TRBJ2-5; D possibly corresponds to TRBD2 (7 bases). CDR1 and CDR2 (germline): LNHDA, SQIVND (reference sequence). The CDR3 extends over 16 amino acids. Trimming stripped 4 bases from V and 5 bases from J, with 20 bases between. The CDR3 DNA reads as TGTGCCAGTAGTAGGAAAGGGAGGGGGGCCGCCGAGACCCAGTACTTC. Protein product: CASSRKGRGAAETQYF.

V is TRBV7-9 and J is TRBJ2-3; 14 bases are a match to TRBD2. The germline CDR1 and CDR2 sequences are SEHNR and FQNEAQ (reference sequence). After removal of 6 bases from V and 6 bases from J, the junction contained 8 bases not matched to a gene. The CDR3 is 16 amino acids. DNA of the CDR3: TGTGCCAGCAGTTCCCCGGGACTAGCGGGAGCTGATACGCAGTATTTT. It codes for CASSSPGLAGADTQYF.

This clone has only one observation. The chain is built from TRBV10-2 and TRBJ1-1; D is uncertain. The CDR3 covers 13 residues. Germline values: CDR1 WSHSY, CDR2 SAAADI. Trimming stripped 7 bases from V and 4 bases from J, with 13 bases between. CDR3 sequence reads: CASNFPGGTEAFF. CDR3 coding DNA: TGCGCCAGCAATTTCCCAGGAGGCACTGAAGCTTTCTTT.

This chain uses TRBV5-6 with TRBJ1-2, with 12 positions matching TRBD1. The CDR3 spans 18 residues. Germline V CDR1 and CDR2: SGHDT, YYEEEE. V shed 6 bases and J 4 bases; nucleotides not matched to a gene: 16. CDR3 amino acids: CASTNSGDRGHRGYGYTF. Written as DNA, the CDR3 is TGTGCCAGCACCAATTCGGGGGACAGGGGGCATCGCGGCTATGGCTACACCTTC.